This T cell receptor (beta chain) came from a study of blood T cell repertoires in COVID-19 (dated by TCRdb to about 2020). Regarding the study in general: The collaborator samples originated in the United States, Italy and Spain and spanned the acute and convalescent phases of COVID-19. Deeply sampled blood TCRbeta repertoires from subjects exposed to, actively infected with, or recovered from COVID-19 were included in the dataset. Where available, HLA class I and class II types were obtained from metadata supplied by the sample provider rather than from assay-based typing. The samples were drawn from the first 160 participants of the ongoing ImmuneRACE study and from 1,254 subjects provided by 6 global collaborators. A freely available public database, intended as a resource for researchers studying the immune response to SARS-CoV-2, is where the repertoires were released. Nearly every sample came with metadata listing a de-identified subject ID, COVID-19 status, age in years and sex. The material from the prospective study consisted of cDNA or gDNA derived from T cells, B-cell-depleted T cells, or PBMCs.

From its cysteine to its phenylalanine, the CDR3 spans 14 amino acids. Only the CDR3 region is kept as DNA, spanning 42 bases read in frame from base 1. Germline trimming: 5 bases from V, 10 bases from J; junction bases outside gene matches: 10. The germline V gene (reference sequence) yields SEHNR for CDR1 and FQNEAQ for CDR2. In the case of this clone: Its recognized antigen is unknown. No base quality information exists; no much larger clone differs at one position.

The immunoSEQ Assay, a bias-controlled multiplex PCR, was used to amplify TCRbeta CDR3 regions from genomic DNA. From the authors' description of their analysis: The number of nucleated cells in each sample was estimated from the amplification of reference gene primers within the assay. To quantify the absolute abundance of each unique TCRbeta CDR3 rearrangement, sequence reads were collapsed and filtered. Productive Simpson clonality was computed per sample as the square root of Simpson's diversity index over productive rearrangements. TCRdb carries this immuneACCESS record with in-frame sequences only. Its versions omit some clonotypes, under half of them owing to an unresolved V gene in the studies checked, with the rest unexplained. The DNA gave D and trimming, while V, J and clone size come from that table. The table for this sample lists fewer than 350,000 clones; around 85% of them were counted only once. The ten largest make up about 2% of the sample.

Here is what the overall study found, with its caveats: Clinical and demographic metadata were provided uncurated, with the amount varying by source and participant.

Enrolling through a virtual design, the prospective study's participants ranged in age from roughly 18 to 100 years and lived across 20 to 25 United States geographic areas. In the prospective study, cohorts were assigned on the basis of participant-reported clinical history obtained from a screening survey and a study questionnaire. Exposed participants were defined as having been in contact with someone with a PCR-confirmed or clinician-diagnosed COVID-19 case within 2 weeks of study entry. In the prospective study, whole blood, serum and a nasopharyngeal or oropharyngeal swab were collected from each participant by mobile phlebotomists. Over a roughly 2-month period, participants in the prospective study had the option of providing additional blood draws and questionnaires. Before DNA extraction, prospective study blood samples were shipped either frozen or at room temperature.

The TCR originated in a woman aged 25-40 years who had been exposed to COVID-19. Recombination linked TRBV7-9 to TRBJ1-4, and 7 junction bases match TRBD1. The specimen was PBMCs or T cells enriched from blood (not recorded which). The DNA sequence follows: TGTGCCAGCAGCCCCATTGGGACAGATCGAAAACTGTTTTTT. It encodes CASSPIGTDRKLFF.